This T cell receptor beta chain originates from a study of OX40 agonist ivuxolimab in advanced cancers. Study information: The mean age was about 57 years, ranging from about 20 to 85, with 82.7% of participants male. Partial responses were achieved by three patients, one with hepatocellular carcinoma and two with cutaneous melanoma.

Germline V CDR1 and CDR2: GTSNPN, SVGIG (reference sequence). CDR3 size: 14 residues. The V end lost 7 bases, the J end lost 6 bases, and 22 bases lay between the germline ends. Clones were sequenced by immunoSEQ multiplex PCR, and TCRdb holds only the in-frame ones, with some missing. Of 25,000 to 35,000 clones listed, about 86% were seen once; the top ten hold approximately 28%. The sample consisted of CD4+ or CD8+ T cells sorted from blood, taken in a trial of the OX40 agonist ivuxolimab. The V call is TRBV30, the J call TRBJ2-7; perhaps D is TRBD1 or TRBD2 (5 bases each). The receptor comes from an adult with an advanced solid tumor such as melanoma, head and neck, liver or kidney cancer. The CDR3 nucleotides read TGTGCCTATTACTCCGGGACGGGGCCCACCGAGCAGTACTTC. Protein product: CAYYSGTGPTEQYF.